The 20 T cell receptor beta chains below were found in one sample sequenced in a study of Graves' ophthalmopathy and Graves' hyperthyroidism. Transcripts of RNA were the source for amplifying TCR beta CDR3 regions. HTBI-primed first-round RT-PCR preceded second-round multiplex PCR. Using its own MiXCR run on the multiplex PCR reads, TCRdb lists one record per CDR3 protein. The sample records 680,000 or so distinct CDR3 sequences, 22% being singletons. The specimen sequenced was peripheral blood. These receptor sequences come from a woman aged 18 to 35 with stable Graves' hyperthyroidism. Some clones in this sample may be carry-over from other donors' samples.

This chain uses TRBV6-2 or TRBV6-3 with TRBJ1-6; TRBD1 might be the D (5 bases). The V gene's germline CDR1 is MNHEY and CDR2 SVGEGT. The CDR3 is made up of 18 amino acids. Trimming removed 7 bases at V and 0 bases at J, with 19 bases between. The CDR3 DNA is TGTGCCAGCACCCCAGTCCGGGACGTCTTCTCCTATAATTCACCCCTCCACTTT. Translation: CASTPVRDVFSYNSPLHF.

This clonotype was seen ten or more times. The V and J genes are TRBV20-1 and TRBJ2-6, with TRBD2 identical over 11 bases. The CDR3 spans 17 residues. V trimming: 3 bases; J trimming: 1 base; junction bases outside the gene matches: 5. The germline CDR1 and CDR2 sequences are DFQATT and SNEGSKA (reference sequence). The CDR3 bases are TGCAGTGCTAGGGACTCTAGCGGGAGGTCTGGGGCCAACGTCCTGACTTTC. This sequence encodes CSARDSSGRSGANVLTF.

About this clonotype itself: It may be a read error: a sequence one base away is much more abundant. This chain connects TRBV5-1 to TRBJ1-1, with 7 positions matching TRBD1. CDR3 length equals 13 residues. From germline, CDR1 is SGHRS and CDR2 YFSETQ. The CDR3 loop is CACSDWTGTEAFF. CDR3 in DNA: TGCGCCTGCAGCGACTGGACAGGTACTGAAGCTTTCTTT. The whole variable domain, filled in from reference TRBV5-1 and TRBJ1-1, reads KAGVTQTPRYLIKTRGQQVTLSCSPISGHRSVSWYQQTPGQGLQFLFEYFSETQRNKGNFPGRFSGRQFSNSRSEMNVSTLELGDSALYLCACSDWTGTEAFFGQGTRLTVV.

The table lists this clonotype with a few counts. The chain recombines TRBV30 with TRBJ2-4; D remains ambiguous. Deletions cut 0 bases from V and 7 bases from J, with 16 bases between. Germline V lookup: CDR1 GTSNPN, CDR2 SVGIG (reference sequence). The CDR3 is made up of 15 amino acids. The CDR3 nucleotides are TGTGCCTGGAGTGTACGAAACCCTAAAAAGAACATTCAGTACTTC. Translating it yields CAWSVRNPKKNIQYF.

Many counts were recorded for this clonotype. The rearrangement joins TRBV5-6 to TRBJ2-6; 8 bases align to TRBD1. V gave up 0 bases and J gave up 0 bases; unmatched junction bases: 5. CDR1 and CDR2 from the germline V gene are SGHDT and YYEEEE. The CDR3 is made up of 18 amino acids. The CDR3 DNA reads as TGTGCCAGCAGCTTGGAGATGACAGGGGTCTCTGGGGCCAACGTCCTGACTTTC. Encoded protein: CASSLEMTGVSGANVLTF.

The chain joins TRBV6-5 to TRBJ2-7; 9 nucleotides match TRBD1. Germline trimming cut 2 bases from V and 5 bases from J; bases unmatched to any gene: 1. The CDR3 is made up of 13 amino acids. The germline V gene encodes CDR1 MNHEY and CDR2 SVGAGI. CDR3 nucleotide sequence: TGTGCCAGCAGTTACGGGACAGGGCACGAGCAGTACTTC. Translation: CASSYGTGHEQYF.

The chain joins TRBV30 to TRBJ2-5; maybe TRBD2 (6 bases). V dropped 2 bases and J dropped 7 bases, with 14 bases sitting between them. This CDR3 comprises 13 residues. CDR1 is GTSNPN and CDR2 is SVGIG in the germline V gene (reference sequence). CDR3 sequence: CAWSLEGRGTQYF. CDR3 bases: TGTGCCTGGAGTCTAGAAGGGCGGGGGACCCAGTACTTC.

V gene TRBV6-1 combines with J gene TRBJ1-6; D gene unclear. V lost 4 bases and J 10 bases, leaving 11 bases between the germline ends. CDR1 and CDR2 (germline): MNHNS, SASEGT. This CDR3 is 13 amino acids long. The CDR3 nucleotides read TGTGCCAGCAGTGGGGAAGAACAATCACCCCTCCACTTT. Its protein product is CASSGEEQSPLHF.

There are a few counts of this clonotype. The rearrangement uses TRBV4-3 and TRBJ2-7; D not resolved. V dropped 3 bases and J dropped 3 bases, with 15 bases sitting between them. The CDR3 spans 15 residues. The germline CDR1 and CDR2 sequences are LGHNA and YSLEER. As DNA, the CDR3 is TGCGCCAGCAGCCAGGAGTATGCAGTGATCTACGAGCAGTACTTC. This translates into CASSQEYAVIYEQYF.

This clonotype was picked up many times. The CDR3 reads CASSLRGWYEQYF. CDR3 DNA: TGTGCCAGCAGCCTCAGGGGTTGGTACGAGCAGTACTTC. The chain couples TRBV28 to TRBJ2-7, with D perhaps TRBD1 (6 bases). Germline V CDR1 and CDR2: MDHEN, SYDVKM. V was cut by 6 bases and J by 4 bases, with 13 bases left in between. CDR3 length: 13 residues.

In this sample, this clonotype turned up a few times. The rearrangement links TRBV29-1 to TRBJ1-2; no reliable D call. The V end lost 2 bases, the J end lost 6 bases, and 7 bases lay between the germline ends. CDR3 size: 11 residues. Germline V lookup: CDR1 SQVTM, CDR2 ANQGSEA. This CDR3 is CSVERVNGYTF. The CDR3 DNA reads as TGCAGCGTTGAAAGGGTCAATGGCTACACCTTC.

This clonotype was detected many times. The rearrangement links TRBV6-1 to TRBJ1-2, with 7 bases that match TRBD1. Trimming removed 7 bases from V and 8 bases from J; junction bases left unmatched: 19. This CDR3 has 16 residues. Per germline, CDR1 MNHNS and CDR2 SASEGT. The DNA of the CDR3 is TGTGCCAGCACCCCCGCTGGGCAGGGGGGAACCTACGGCTACACCTTC. It yields the protein CASTPAGQGGTYGYTF.

The J gene is TRBJ1-3, the V gene TRBV6-1; TRBD1 matches at 8 bases. Germline lookup yields CDR1 MNHNS and CDR2 SASEGT. The CDR3 is 17 residues long. Trimming at V came to 5 bases and at J to 2 bases, leaving 11 bases not matched to a gene. The CDR3 region is CASSLLSQGAPGNTIYF. The CDR3, as DNA: TGTGCCAGCAGTCTCCTCTCGCAGGGGGCCCCTGGAAACACCATATATTTT.

The J gene is TRBJ1-1, the V gene TRBV18; D gene unclear. Per germline, CDR1 KGHSH and CDR2 LQKENI. V was pared by 1 base and J by 3 bases, with 15 bases between. This CDR3 is 16 amino acids long. The CDR3 DNA sequence: TGTGCCAGCTCACCACAGCTAGGGCCCAAAGACACTGAAGCTTTCTTT. This gives the protein CASSPQLGPKDTEAFF.

This chain joins TRBV15 and TRBJ1-1; 11 bases match TRBD1. V gave up 4 bases and J gave up 4 bases; unmatched junction bases: 5. This CDR3 contains 15 residues. Germline V lookup: CDR1 LNHNV, CDR2 YYDKDF (reference sequence). The DNA for the CDR3 is TGTGCCACCAGCACCTGGGACAGGGGGGTCACTGAAGCTTTCTTT. Translated, it gives CATSTWDRGVTEAFF.

This clonotype was picked up many times. The rearrangement joins TRBV10-3 to TRBJ2-7; the match to TRBD2 covers 10 bases. Unmatched junction bases numbered 5, after V lost 0 bases and J lost 6 bases. Germline V gene sequence: CDR1 ENHRY, CDR2 SYGVKD. CDR3 length: 15 amino acids. CDR3 amino acids: CAISESPAGGAEQYF. The CDR3 region has the DNA TGTGCCATCAGTGAGTCCCCAGCGGGAGGGGCCGAGCAGTACTTC.

In this sample, this clonotype turned up many times. The chain is built from TRBV7-3 and TRBJ1-2, with no clear D. Germline-derived CDR1 and CDR2 are SGHTA and FQGTGA. The V and J ends lost 5 bases and 3 bases respectively, with 16 bases between them. The CDR3 consists of 15 residues. CDR3: CASSLHEGSDYGYTF. The CDR3 nucleotides are TGTGCCAGCAGCCTACATGAGGGATCCGACTATGGCTACACCTTC.

The table lists this clonotype with many counts. The chain links TRBV12-3 or TRBV12-4 to TRBJ1-2; D is undetermined. The CDR3 runs to 13 residues. The V and J ends lost 3 bases and 5 bases respectively, with 10 bases between them. CDR3 protein: CASSFGGDYGYTF. The CDR3 bases are TGTGCCAGCAGTTTTGGCGGCGATTATGGCTACACCTTC.

This clonotype was seen at least ten times. In nucleotides, the CDR3 is TGCGCCAGCTCCTCCTCCGGGAGCCCCTACGAGCAGTACTTC. Its translation is CASSSSGSPYEQYF. This chain joins TRBV5-1 and TRBJ2-7, with D maybe TRBD2 (6 bases). Trimming removed 7 bases from V and 2 bases from J, with 16 bases in between. From germline, CDR1 is SGHRS and CDR2 YFSETQ. The CDR3 is 14 residues long.

At least ten counts were recorded for this clonotype. The chain combines TRBV7-2 with TRBJ2-4, with D unclear. Germline values: CDR1 SGHTA, CDR2 FQGNSA. Deletions cut 0 bases from V and 0 bases from J, with 6 bases between. The length of the CDR3 is 15 residues. The CDR3 loop is CASSLAALAKNIQYF. The DNA for the CDR3 is TGTGCCAGCAGCTTAGCGGCGCTAGCCAAAAACATTCAGTACTTC.